The clone carrying this T cell receptor (beta chain) was detected once. In germline, CDR1 is MNHNS, CDR2 SASEGT. Between the trimmed V and J ends, which lost 2 bases and 5 bases, there was a span of 13 bases. The CDR3 is made up of 16 amino acids. This specimen comes from a study of STAT5B mutations in CD4+ large granular lymphocyte leukemia. Looking at the study overall: The CDR3 'QG' motif was associated with a particular HLA allele among healthy donors.

Using immunoSEQ multiplex PCR, the repertoire was profiled, and TCRdb retains in-frame clones only, with some absent. The sample consists of over 20,000 clones, 81% of them appearing once. The rearrangement uses TRBV6-1 and TRBJ1-6; D gene unclear. This clonotype was sampled from a human donor in good health. Material: CD4+ T cells from blood buffy coats. The CDR3: CASSELSAVNNSPLHF. In DNA form, the CDR3 reads TGTGCCAGCAGTGAATTGTCGGCGGTAAATAATTCACCCCTCCACTTT.